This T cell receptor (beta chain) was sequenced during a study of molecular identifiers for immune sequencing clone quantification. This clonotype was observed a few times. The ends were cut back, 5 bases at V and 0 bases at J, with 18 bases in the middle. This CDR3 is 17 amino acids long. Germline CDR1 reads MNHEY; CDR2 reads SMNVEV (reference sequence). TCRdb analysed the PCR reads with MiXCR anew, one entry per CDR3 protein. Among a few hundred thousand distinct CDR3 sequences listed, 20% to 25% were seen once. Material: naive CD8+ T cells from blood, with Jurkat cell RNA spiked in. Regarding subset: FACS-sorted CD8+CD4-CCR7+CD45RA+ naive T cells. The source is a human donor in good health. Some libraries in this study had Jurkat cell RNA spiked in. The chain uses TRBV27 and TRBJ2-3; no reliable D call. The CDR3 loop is CASSPSYPAASTDTQYF. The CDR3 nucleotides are TGTGCCAGCAGTCCGTCTTATCCAGCAGCTAGCACAGATACGCAGTATTTT.